A single sample is the source of the 2 T cell receptor beta chains below, sequenced in a study of blood T cell repertoires in COVID-19. Clones were read by immunoSEQ multiplex PCR, and TCRdb kept only the in-frame ones, dropping some. The sample lists about 390,000 clones, over 75% occurring once. Sequences were obtained from peripheral blood. Every receptor here comes from a woman aged 55-75 years with COVID-19, enrolled during active disease.

The chain employs TRBV2 and TRBJ1-2; a weak D match, TRBD1 (5 bases). In germline, CDR1 is SNHLY, CDR2 FYNNEI. V was pared by 2 bases and J by 8 bases, with 15 bases between. CDR3 length: 14 amino acids. The CDR3 reads CASSEMGRADGYTF. As DNA, the CDR3 is TGTGCCAGCAGTGAAATGGGCAGGGCGGACGGCTACACCTTC.

This clone was picked up a small number of times. This rearrangement joins TRBV4-1 to TRBJ1-5; D unresolved. CDR1 MGHRA and CDR2 YSYEKL come from the germline V gene. The CDR3 loop spans 15 amino acids. Trimming took 3 bases from V and 6 from J, leaving 15 bases between them. This CDR3 is CASSQTLVTGQPQHF. For the CDR3, the DNA is TGCGCCAGCAGCCAGACCCTGGTGACGGGTCAGCCCCAGCATTTT.